The 19 T cell receptor beta chains below come from one sample, sequenced in a study of T cells in Graves' hyperthyroidism and ophthalmopathy. There were TCR beta CDR3 regions amplified from RNA transcripts. Carried out on the TCR CDR3, a first-round RT-PCR used the HTBI primer set. TCRdb processed the multiplex PCR reads anew with MiXCR; each CDR3 protein has one entry. The profile shows about half a million distinct CDR3 sequences, roughly 15% of them singletons. The sequencing input was blood. These receptors were taken from a woman in her twenties or thirties with Graves' ophthalmopathy.

This clonotype was recorded many times. The chain has TRBV20-1 and TRBJ2-7, with 7 nucleotides matching TRBD2. The J segment lost 4 bases and the V segment lost 0 bases, leaving 6 bases of the junction unmatched. This CDR3 comprises 14 residues. Germline values: CDR1 DFQATT, CDR2 SNEGSKA (reference sequence). This CDR3 reads CSARDRSRGYEQYF. The CDR3 DNA follows: TGCAGTGCTAGAGATCGCTCGCGGGGGTACGAGCAGTACTTC.

Ten or more counts support this clonotype. This chain uses TRBV4-2 with TRBJ1-2; TRBD1 aligns across 7 bases. This CDR3 is 15 amino acids long. V shed 0 bases and J 6 bases; nucleotides not matched to a gene: 7. Germline CDR1 and CDR2: LGHNA and YNFKEQ. The CDR3 loop reads CASSQDPTGFNGYTF. The CDR3 DNA is TGTGCCAGCAGCCAAGACCCGACAGGGTTCAATGGCTACACCTTC.

This clonotype came up many times. The chain uses TRBV28 and TRBJ2-1; D is perhaps TRBD2 (6 bases). In germline, CDR1 is MDHEN, CDR2 SYDVKM. V was cut by 6 bases and J by 5 bases, with 14 bases left in between. The CDR3 runs 14 residues. CDR3 sequence reads: CASSQDTGDNEQFF. The CDR3 coding sequence is TGTGCCAGCAGCCAAGACACGGGGGACAATGAGCAGTTCTTC.

This clonotype was seen ten or more times. The chain couples TRBV6-1 to TRBJ2-1; D is possibly TRBD1 (5 bases). The CDR3 totals 16 residues. Germline V gene data show CDR1 as MNHNS and CDR2 as SASEGT. V lost 0 bases to trimming and J lost 7 bases, with 16 bases between them. CDR3 sequence: CASSEAMGRVTNEQFF. The CDR3 coding sequence is TGTGCCAGCAGTGAAGCAATGGGCAGGGTGACGAATGAGCAGTTCTTC.

This clonotype was seen repeatedly, ten times or more. The chain links TRBV2 to TRBJ1-2, with no clear D. Between the trimmed V and J ends, which lost 4 bases and 6 bases, there was a span of 15 bases. This CDR3 has 14 residues. CDR1 and CDR2 from the germline V gene are SNHLY and FYNNEI. Here the CDR3 DNA reads TGTGCCAGCAGTGGAGGCGGGTCGAGAAATGGCTACACCTTC. Translating gives CASSGGGSRNGYTF. The whole variable domain, filled in from reference TRBV2 and TRBJ1-2, reads EPEVTQTPSHQVTQMGQEVILRCVPISNHLYFYWYRQILGQKVEFLVSFYNNEISEKSEIFDDQFSVERPDGSNFTLKIRSTKLEDSAMYFCASSGGGSRNGYTFGSGTRLTVV.

The V call is TRBV29-1, the J call TRBJ2-7; 14 bases agree with TRBD2. From germline, CDR1 is SQVTM and CDR2 ANQGSEA. The CDR3 spans 16 residues. J lost 5 bases, V lost 4 bases, and 10 bases had no gene match. CDR3 nucleotide sequence: TGCAGCGTTGGCGGGACTAGCGGGAGCTCGGGGCACGAGCAGTACTTC. Its translation: CSVGGTSGSSGHEQYF.

Points on this clonotype: A much larger clone is a single base away; this may be a read error. The rearrangement links TRBV7-9 to TRBJ2-1; possibly TRBD2 for D (6 bases). The germline V gene encodes CDR1 SEHNR and CDR2 FQNEAQ (reference sequence). The CDR3 runs 14 residues. V shed 5 bases and J shed 4 bases, with 12 bases lying between them. The CDR3 coding sequence is TGTGCCAGCAGCCCCGCGGGAACGTACAATGAGCAGTTCTTC. It specifies CASSPAGTYNEQFF.

The chain links TRBV27 to TRBJ2-7, with 15 nucleotides matching TRBD2. V lost 3 bases, J lost 6 bases, and 12 bases stayed unmatched. Germline V gene lookup returns CDR1 MNHEY and CDR2 SMNVEV (reference sequence). This CDR3 is built from 18 residues. Here the CDR3 reads CASSFGPGLAGGRLEQYF. The CDR3 nucleotides are TGTGCCAGCAGTTTTGGTCCCGGACTAGCGGGAGGGAGGCTCGAGCAGTACTTC.

This sequence joins TRBV19 and TRBJ1-5, with a possible D match to TRBD1 (5 bases). The germline V and J ends were trimmed by 6 bases and 14 bases, with 14 bases remaining between them. Germline V gives CDR1 LNHDA, CDR2 SQIVND (reference sequence). The CDR3 loop spans 11 amino acids. CDR3 in amino acids: CASSYGTGKHF. The CDR3 region has the DNA TGTGCCAGTAGCTATGGAACAGGCAAGCATTTT.

This clonotype was observed a handful of times. Germline and junction disagree at one end, which may indicate a read error. The chain couples TRBV14 to TRBJ2-1; tentative D call: TRBD2 (5 bases). There are 16 residues in the CDR3. Germline V gives CDR1 SGHDN, CDR2 FVKESK. The CDR3 here is CASSQEWSGSFNEQFF. The CDR3 bases are TGTGCCAGCAGCCAAGAATGGAGCGGATCCTTCAATGAGCAGTTCTTC. Full variable domain (outside the CDR3, taken from reference TRBV14 and TRBJ2-1): EAGVTQFPSHSVIEKGQTVTLRCDPISGHDNLYWYRRVMGKEIKFLLHFVKESKQDESGMPNNRFLAERTGGTYSTLKVQPAELEDSGVYFCASSQEWSGSFNEQFFGPGTRLTVL.

In its sample, this clonotype was seen many times. The CDR3 reads CASRTYLQRTSGRAKEQFF. CDR3 coding DNA: TGTGCCAGCAGGACTTACCTACAGCGGACTAGCGGGAGGGCCAAGGAGCAGTTCTTC. The chain links TRBV28 to TRBJ2-1; 15 bases are a match to TRBD2. The ends lost 6 bases at V and 10 bases at J; junction bases unmatched: 19. Per the germline V gene, CDR1 is MDHEN and CDR2 is SYDVKM. The CDR3 contains 19 residues.

The chain recombines TRBV28 with TRBJ1-5; possibly TRBD1 for D (6 bases). CDR1 MDHEN and CDR2 SYDVKM come from the germline V gene. The CDR3 consists of 14 residues. V was trimmed by 3 bases and J by 6 bases, leaving 12 bases between them. CDR3 DNA sequence: TGTGCCAGCAGTTTTCTATCGGGGGCTCAGCCCCAGCATTTT. Encoded protein: CASSFLSGAQPQHF. The variable domain in full, with the rest retrieved from reference TRBV28 and TRBJ1-5, is DVKVTQSSRYLVKRTGEKVFLECVQDMDHENMFWYRQDPGLGLRLIYFSYDVKMKEKGDIPEGYSVSREKKERFSLILESASTNQTSMYLCASSFLSGAQPQHFGDGTRLSIL.

With respect to this clonotype: At one end, the junction sequence differs from germline, possibly due to a read error. The chain couples TRBV2 to TRBJ1-2; D may be TRBD1 (5 bases). The germline CDR1 and CDR2 sequences are SNHLY and FYNNEI. This CDR3 has 17 amino acids. For the CDR3, the DNA is TGTGCCAGCAGTGAAGAAGCGGCAGGGCGGTCTAACTATGGCCACACCTTC. Amino acids: CASSEEAAGRSNYGHTF.

The rearrangement uses TRBV12-3 or TRBV12-4 and TRBJ1-5, with 11 bases identical to TRBD1. The CDR3 has 12 amino acids. The junction had 0 bases not matched to a gene; V was cut back by 8 bases and J by 6 bases. CDR3 residues: CASGTGGQPQHF. The CDR3, as DNA: TGTGCCAGCGGGACAGGGGGTCAGCCCCAGCATTTT.

This clonotype was seen at least ten times. The V gene is TRBV7-2, the J gene TRBJ2-5; no firm D call. CDR3 length: 14 residues. Germline V CDR1 and CDR2: SGHTA, FQGNSA. Trimming left V 2 bases short and J 5 bases short, with 12 bases between. The CDR3 loop is CASSLPSNRETQYF. In DNA, the CDR3 is TGTGCCAGCAGCTTACCTTCGAACCGGGAGACCCAGTACTTC.

The CDR3 here is CASTRRGYEQYF. The CDR3 DNA reads TGTGCCAGCACCCGACGGGGCTACGAGCAGTACTTC. This sequence joins TRBV2 and TRBJ2-7, with D possibly being TRBD2 (5 bases). There are 12 residues in the CDR3. V gave up 7 bases and J gave up 3 bases, with 10 bases separating them. The germline V gene encodes CDR1 SNHLY and CDR2 FYNNEI.

This clonotype has just a few counts. The chain has TRBV27 and TRBJ1-3, with 7 nucleotides matching TRBD1. After removal of 6 bases from V and 0 bases from J, the junction contained 11 bases not matched to a gene. Germline V gene lookup returns CDR1 MNHEY and CDR2 SMNVEV (reference sequence). The CDR3 length is 17 residues. CDR3 DNA: TGTGCCAGCAGCCACCTCTCGGGACAGAGCTCTGGAAACACCATATATTTT. Protein sequence: CASSHLSGQSSGNTIYF.

This clonotype has just a few counts. This rearrangement joins TRBV5-1 to TRBJ1-2; D is ambiguous. Per germline, CDR1 SGHRS and CDR2 YFSETQ. Trimming removed 3 bases at V and 5 bases at J, with 5 bases between. The CDR3 contains 11 residues. CDR3 loop: CASSSQYGYTF. The CDR3 DNA reads TGCGCCAGCAGCTCCCAATATGGCTACACCTTC.

This clonotype was counted ten times or more. The V call is TRBV24-1, the J call TRBJ2-7; 8 positions agree with TRBD1. This CDR3 has 16 amino acids. CDR1 KGHDR and CDR2 SFDVKD come from the germline V gene. With 3 bases clipped from V and 6 bases from J, the junction kept 12 bases outside the gene matches. The CDR3 is CATSDPPTGVVGEQYF. In DNA, the CDR3 is TGTGCCACCAGTGATCCACCGACAGGGGTGGTCGGCGAGCAGTACTTC.